This T cell receptor beta chain was observed in a study of blood T cell repertoires in COVID-19. Across the whole study: Some COVID-19 samples were acute and others convalescent; all came from the United States, Italy and Spain.

CDR1 and CDR2 (germline): SGHRS, YFSETQ. CDR3 length: 14 amino acids. J was trimmed by 4 bases and V by 5 bases; bases with no gene match: 6. Here immunoSEQ multiplex PCR was the method, and the copy in TCRdb shows in-frame clones only, minus some. Here the sample spans about 130,000 clones, around 80% being singletons. This sequence was found in a man aged 70-80 years with acute or convalescent COVID-19. Sequencing was carried out using peripheral blood. V and J are TRBV5-1 and TRBJ2-5; 9 bases match TRBD2. The CDR3 here is CASSSGTSRETQYF. CDR3 DNA: TGCGCCAGCAGTTCCGGGACTAGCAGAGAGACCCAGTACTTC.